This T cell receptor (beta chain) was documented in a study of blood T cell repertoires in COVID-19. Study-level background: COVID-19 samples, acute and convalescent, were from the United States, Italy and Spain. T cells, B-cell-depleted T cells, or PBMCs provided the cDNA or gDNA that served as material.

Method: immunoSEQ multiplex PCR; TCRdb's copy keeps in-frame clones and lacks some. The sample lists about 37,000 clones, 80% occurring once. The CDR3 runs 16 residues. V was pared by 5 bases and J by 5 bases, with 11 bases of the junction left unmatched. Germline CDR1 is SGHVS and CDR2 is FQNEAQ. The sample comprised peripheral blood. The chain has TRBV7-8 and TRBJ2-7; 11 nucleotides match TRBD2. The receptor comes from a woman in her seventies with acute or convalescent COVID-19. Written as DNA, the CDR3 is TGTGCCAGCAGCCGCGATTCTAGCGGGGGGAAAAACGAGCAGTACTTC. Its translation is CASSRDSSGGKNEQYF.